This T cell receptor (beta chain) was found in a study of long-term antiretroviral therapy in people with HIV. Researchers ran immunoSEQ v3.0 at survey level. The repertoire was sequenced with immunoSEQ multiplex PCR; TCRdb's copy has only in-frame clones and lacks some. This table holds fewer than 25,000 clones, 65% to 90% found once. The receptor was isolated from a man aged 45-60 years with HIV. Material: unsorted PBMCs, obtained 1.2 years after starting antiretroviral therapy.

The CDR3 region has the DNA TGTGCCAGCAGCCCCGGGACAGGTCCTCTTGGGTATGGCTACACCTTC. As protein: CASSPGTGPLGYGYTF. The chain joins TRBV7-9 to TRBJ1-2, with 8 bases lining up with TRBD1. CDR3 size: 16 residues. CDR1 is SEHNR and CDR2 is FQNEAQ in the germline V gene (reference sequence). Trimming removed 5 bases from V and 5 bases from J; junction bases left unmatched: 13. Full variable domain (outside the CDR3, taken from reference TRBV7-9 and TRBJ1-2): DTGVSQNPRHKITKRGQNVTFRCDPISEHNRLYWYRQTLGQGPEFLTYFQNEAQLEKSRLLSDRFSAERPKGSFSTLEIQRTEQGDSAMYLCASSPGTGPLGYGYTFGSGTRLTVV.